This T cell receptor (beta chain) originates from a study of T cells after yellow fever vaccination. V gave up 5 bases and J gave up 5 bases, with 18 bases separating them. Germline CDR1 and CDR2: SGHAT and FQNNGV. The CDR3 has 15 residues. This clonotype appeared a few times. Its target is unknown. TCRdb re-analysed the 5' RACE reads in MiXCR, keeping a single row per CDR3 protein. The sample carries roughly 170,000 distinct CDR3 sequences, approximately 6.2% recorded once. Study-level findings and limits: Re-detected after boosting: most primary clones, around 97% of CD4 and about 90% of CD8. It was a small share of clonotypes that appeared in both CD4 and CD8 compartments.

The sample in question was CD4+ T cells sorted from PBMCs, obtained on the day of the first yellow fever vaccination. The gene calls are TRBV11-2 and TRBJ1-1, with a weak D call TRBD1 (6 bases). This clonotype originated in a man younger than 35 who received the YFV17D yellow fever vaccine. CDR3 in amino acids: CASSSLRGQGTEAFF. The DNA for the CDR3 is TGTGCCAGCAGCAGCCTTCGGGGGCAAGGTACTGAAGCTTTCTTT.